This TCR beta chain was obtained from a study of T-cell memory formation after mild COVID-19 (dated by TCRdb to about 2021). With respect to the entire study: TCR sequence clusters from the two donors were found to be largely donor specific. In two donors, T-cell clones that expanded and contracted after mild COVID-19 were tracked by sequencing TCRalpha and TCRbeta repertoires over time. The cohort was made up of two young adult volunteers, one female and one male, who were previously healthy.

This sample was sequenced with an Illumina NovaSeq 6000. Using 5'RACE with constant-segment primers, TCRalpha and TCRbeta cDNA libraries were constructed, with sample barcodes and unique molecular identifiers added in the process. RNA was extracted from every sample with Trizol reagent. Amplification of the libraries took two PCR steps, and the second step added a second sample barcode plus Illumina TruSeq adapters. Sequencing of libraries was performed on an Illumina NovaSeq with 2 x 150 bp paired-end reads. For the original study's pipeline: Reads were demultiplexed and collapsed into UMI-guided consensus sequences with migec v1.2.7. With mixcr v2.1.11, UMI consensuses were aligned to TRA and TRB V and J templates and assembled into clonotypes. Expanded or contracted clonotypes were those called significant by both edgeR and NoisET, with noise models trained on biological replicates. For edgeR calls, a false discovery rate-adjusted p below 0.01 and a log2 fold-change threshold of 1 were applied. As an exploratory analysis of dynamics, max-normalized trajectories of the 1000 most abundant clonotypes were examined with PCA combined with hierarchical clustering. Each responding clone was given a CD4 or CD8 phenotype based on the CD4+ and CD8+ repertoires, which had been sequenced separately. TCRdb cleaned the public reads at Q25 with fastp, built clones with MiXCR and kept in-frame beta chains. Entries that share a CDR3 protein sequence are merged under the most common genes and DNA. For this entry, the V and J calls and clone size follow TCRdb and not the study's own pipeline. In all, the sample holds about 340,000 distinct CDR3 sequences, and under 15% of those were seen once. Clones ranked in the top ten supply less than 25% of the sample.

Ficoll-Paque density gradient centrifugation was used to isolate PBMCs. This clonotype was counted a few times. The antigen it binds to is not known. It has no much larger one-base neighbor in the sample; base qualities were not kept. Including the terminal cysteine and phenylalanine, the CDR3 comprises 15 residues. Left in the record is the CDR3 DNA by itself, 45 bases read in frame from the first base. For this chain, trimming is 5 bases at the V end and 3 bases at the J end, and the number of junction bases without a gene match is 9. Looking up the germline V gene yields CDR1 SGHAT and CDR2 FQNNGV. Results and caveats for the whole study, not just this receptor: Some responding clones were found in pre-infection memory, which suggests that pre-existing cross-reactive memory T cells took part in the SARS-CoV-2 response. Only a couple of mild cases were covered by the study, and larger cohorts that include severe cases with pre-infection samples were considered necessary. Contracting CD4+ clones were located mainly in the CM and EM memory subsets, whereas CD8+ clones were found to be enriched in EMRA. SARS-CoV-2 specificity of the second-wave clones peaking on day 37 was not confirmed. Balanced CD4/CD8 phenotypes were observed for clones contracting from day 15 to 85, whereas a bias towards CD4+ was observed for a second wave of clones expanding from day 15 to 37.

The clonotype was recovered from a man in his late teens or twenties who had mild COVID-19 (a few samples of this study predate the infection). The sample titles of this study are shuffled in the database, so cell type and time point are left out; the donor was told from shared clones. Recombination connected TRBV11-2 to TRBJ2-5; a stretch of 7 junction bases matches TRBD2. Sequencing was done on a sample of PBMCs or a T cell subset sorted from them (not recorded which). The CDR3 region: CASSPRASGEETQYF. The DNA sequence reads TGTGCCAGCAGCCCACGAGCTAGCGGTGAAGAGACCCAGTACTTC.